Included here is one T cell receptor beta chain sequence, with context. Its antigen remains unidentified. The sample comes from a study of response to subunit inactivated influenza vaccine. The study, taken as a whole, reports: Authors suggested few new T cells are recruited by each seasonal influenza vaccination.

Trimming took 3 bases from V and 4 from J, leaving 10 bases between them. The CDR3 consists of 13 residues. The germline V gene has CDR1 SGDLS and CDR2 YYNGEE. Each CDR3 protein gets one entry after TCRdb re-called the RT-PCR reads with MiXCR. The profile covers approximately 680,000 distinct CDR3 sequences, with 15% to 19% appearing a single time and 11% taken by the ten largest. The source is a man aged 50-59 years who received an inactivated influenza vaccine. The sample in question was PBMCs from blood, obtained about 12 days after vaccination. The rearrangement links TRBV9 to TRBJ2-5; D unclear. This CDR3 is CASSAGNGETQYF. As DNA, the CDR3 is TGTGCCAGCAGCGCCGGTAACGGAGAGACCCAGTACTTC.